These T cell receptor beta chains were read from a single sample in a study of shared clonotypes between healthy human individuals. TCRdb keeps only in-frame clones here, not all; method: immunoSEQ multiplex PCR. The sample consists of about 1 million clones, about 80% of them appearing once. The source material was memory CD4+ T cells sorted from blood. These receptors all come from a man aged 18 to 30 in good health. Both conserved end residues are part of each CDR3. Each record gives: V gene, J gene, CDR3 protein.

TRBV7-2	TRBJ2-4	CASSPQGGGAKNIQYF
TRBV10-3	TRBJ2-1	CAIRPGFSSAGGVLDEQFF
TRBV5-4	TRBJ1-6	CASSLDRVSGSPLHF
TRBV5-1	TRBJ2-7	CASSLAAGVSYEQYF
TRBV6-6	TRBJ2-5	CASNSGQETQYF
TRBV7-2	TRBJ2-5	CASSLNQVETQYF
TRBV6-1	TRBJ2-5	CASLVSGQETQYF
TRBV6-1	TRBJ2-7	CASGLRPYEQYF
TRBV6-5	TRBJ2-5	CASSYVGRGGETQYF
TRBV11-2	TRBJ2-7	CASSLDQGTSAKEQYF
TRBV10-2	TRBJ2-2	CASSETGQGTGTGELFF
TRBV5-1	TRBJ1-3	CASSLSRSSGNTIYF
TRBV6-6	TRBJ1-2	CASSYPAWSSYTF
TRBV27	TRBJ2-7	CASSLRGAGTHRDEQYF
TRBV10-3	TRBJ2-3	CAIKAGGEGTDTQYF
TRBV29-1	TRBJ2-1	CSALPGPSSGLYNEQFF
TRBV5-1	TRBJ2-5	CASSPSGTSGGRETQYF
TRBV4-1	TRBJ2-5	CASSQRSSGRGETQYF
TRBV2	TRBJ1-1	CASSVLNEAFF
TRBV30	TRBJ2-7	CAWSQGKTPEQYF
TRBV2	TRBJ1-6	CASSVLSVDSPLHF
TRBV5-1	TRBJ1-6	CASSRIPVGGNSPLHF
TRBV5-1	TRBJ2-7	CASSLFGDYEQYF
TRBV7-8	TRBJ1-5	CASSLVNNQPQHF
TRBV7-8	TRBJ1-4	CASSLAAWTGLNEKLFF
TRBV2	TRBJ2-6	CASSEERAGGSSGANVLTF
TRBV28	TRBJ1-1	CASSTGALNTEAFF
TRBV11-2	TRBJ2-5	CASSLGSARETQYF